This section outlines one T cell receptor beta chain sequence together with its context. This sample was taken from a study of blood T cell repertoires in COVID-19. This table comes from immunoSEQ multiplex PCR, and its TCRdb copy is limited to in-frame clones, with some not included. The sample gives just over 95,000 clones, roughly 87% of which show up once; 15% to 20% is in the top ten. The CDR3 covers 13 residues. Germline V gene sequence: CDR1 WSHSY, CDR2 SAAADI. V was cut by 7 bases and J by 4 bases, with 11 bases left in between. V usage is TRBV10-2 and J usage is TRBJ1-5, with a tentative D call TRBD1 (6 bases). The TCR originated in a man older than 75 with acute or convalescent COVID-19. The specimen sequenced was peripheral blood. CDR3 loop: CASNRQGNQPQHF. The DNA for the CDR3 is TGCGCCAGCAATCGGCAGGGGAATCAGCCCCAGCATTTT.